This TCR beta chain comes out of a study of T cell changes during pregnancy in multiple sclerosis. This clone is a singleton in its sample. The CDR3 loop spans 14 amino acids. V lost 3 bases, J lost 1 base, and 8 bases lay in between. Looked up from germline, CDR1 is SGHAT and CDR2 is FQNNGV. TCRdb keeps only in-frame clones here, not all; method: immunoSEQ multiplex PCR. Altogether roughly 100,000 clones are present, roughly nine tenths being singletons, with the ten largest covering about 0.88%. The sequenced sample was peripheral blood, obtained after pregnancy. The chain combines TRBV11-2 with TRBJ2-3; D not certain. The origin of this receptor is a female donor with multiple sclerosis, enrolled in a pregnancy study. This CDR3 reads CASSFLGRTDTQYF. As DNA, the CDR3 is TGTGCCAGCAGCTTCCTAGGCCGCACAGATACGCAGTATTTT.